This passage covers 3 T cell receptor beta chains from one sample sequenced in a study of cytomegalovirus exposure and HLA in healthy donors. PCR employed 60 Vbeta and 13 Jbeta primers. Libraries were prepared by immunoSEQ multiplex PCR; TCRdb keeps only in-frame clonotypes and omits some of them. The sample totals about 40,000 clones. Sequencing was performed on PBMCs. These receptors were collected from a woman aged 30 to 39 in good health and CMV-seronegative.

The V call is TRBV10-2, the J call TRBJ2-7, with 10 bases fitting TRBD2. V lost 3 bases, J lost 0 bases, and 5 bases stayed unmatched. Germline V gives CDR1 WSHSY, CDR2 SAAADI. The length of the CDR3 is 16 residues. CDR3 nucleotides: TGCGCCAGCAGTGACCAACTAGCGGGGAGCTCCTACGAGCAGTACTTC. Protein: CASSDQLAGSSYEQYF.

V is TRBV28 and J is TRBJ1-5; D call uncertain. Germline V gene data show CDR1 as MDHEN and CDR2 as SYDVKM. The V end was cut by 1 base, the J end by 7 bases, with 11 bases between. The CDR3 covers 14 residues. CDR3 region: CASSLSARVQPQHF. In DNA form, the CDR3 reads TGTGCCAGCAGTTTATCCGCCCGGGTACAGCCCCAGCATTTT.

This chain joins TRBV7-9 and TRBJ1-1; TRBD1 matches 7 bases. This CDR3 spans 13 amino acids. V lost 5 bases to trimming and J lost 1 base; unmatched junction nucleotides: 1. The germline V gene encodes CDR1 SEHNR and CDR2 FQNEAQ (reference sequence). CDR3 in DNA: TGTGCCAGCAGCAGGACAGGGAACACTGAAGCTTTCTTT. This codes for CASSRTGNTEAFF.